This paragraph covers one T cell receptor (beta chain) sequence. Antigen specificity is unknown. Trimming stripped 4 bases from V and 5 bases from J, with 18 bases between. This CDR3 region has 15 residues. CDR1 is SGHRS, CDR2 YFSETQ, per germline. The assay was immunoSEQ multiplex PCR, and TCRdb's table has in-frame clones only and misses some. Seen here are 30,000 to 45,000 clones, around 83% observed once, and the top ten hold 3.5%. The sample originates from a study of graft-versus-host responses after intestinal transplantation. Study information: Transplantation in recipients was multivisceral, liver-intestinal, or isolated intestinal. Anti-thymocyte globulin served as induction for all recipients, who then took tacrolimus and steroids for 2 to 4 years.

Study outcomes and limitations: Some patients had graft-donor T cell macrochimerism, and their allografts showed high graft-versus-host to host-versus-graft clonal ratios.

The chain links TRBV5-1 to TRBJ1-1; TRBD1 might be the D (5 bases). This TCR was sampled from a human patient who received an intestinal transplant, so some T cells may come from the graft donor. The starting material was PBMCs, obtained about 1,000 days after transplant. CDR3: CASSPMGGAETEAFF. The CDR3, as DNA: TGCGCCAGCAGCCCAATGGGAGGGGCGGAGACTGAAGCTTTCTTT. Full variable domain (remainder filled in from reference TRBV5-1 and TRBJ1-1): KAGVTQTPRYLIKTRGQQVTLSCSPISGHRSVSWYQQTPGQGLQFLFEYFSETQRNKGNFPGRFSGRQFSNSRSEMNVSTLELGDSALYLCASSPMGGAETEAFFGQGTRLTVV.